The clone carrying this T cell receptor (beta chain) occurred a few times. Its antigen is still unknown. These data originate in a study of T cells after yellow fever vaccination. In the study overall: SMART-Seq v4 Ultra Low Input served to prepare low-cell-number fractions.

Per germline, CDR1 SGHAT and CDR2 FQDESV (reference sequence). This CDR3 region has 12 residues. The junction had 3 bases not matched to a gene; V was cut back by 5 bases and J by 5 bases. The study's findings and limits: Most clones from primary vaccination were detected again post-booster (just over 95% CD4, 88% CD8).

The 5'RACE template-switching step produced TCR cDNA and added a universal primer site and UMIs. TCRdb used MiXCR to reprocess the 5' RACE reads, holding one entry per CDR3 protein. The table has some 500,000 distinct CDR3 sequences, roughly 14% seen once. The V and J genes are TRBV11-1 and TRBJ2-7, with 7 positions matching TRBD1. Sequences were derived from PBMCs, sampled on the day of the yellow fever booster vaccination. The sequence came from a man aged 30 to 45 who received the YFV17D yellow fever vaccine. CDR3 DNA sequence: TGTGCCAGCAGCCAGGGGGTTGACGAGCAGTACTTC. Its protein is CASSQGVDEQYF.